This T cell receptor (beta chain) was found in a study of T cell repertoires in cytomegalovirus infection. Turning to the study itself: Public TCR beta signatures were indicative of both CMV infection and a matching HLA type. The study, taken as a whole, reports: Carriers of CMV and the relevant HLA type were discriminated by public TCR beta frequency. CMV-specific TCR beta clonotypes restricted by HLA-C dominated the ex vivo response.

One entry per CDR3 protein, called by TCRdb with MiXCR from the reads. The repertoire holds fewer than 550,000 distinct CDR3 sequences, with approximately 30% as singletons. The CDR3 spans 16 residues. CDR1 SEHNR and CDR2 FQNEAQ come from the germline V gene (reference sequence). The trim removed 3 bases at V and 6 bases at J, leaving 7 bases unmatched. This clonotype was counted between two and nine times. Its antigen is undetermined. Sequencing input: PBMCs. The sequence was obtained from a human donor in good health (CMV status not recorded). Some clones in this sample may be carry-over from other donors' samples. The chain couples TRBV7-9 to TRBJ2-3, with 12 bases identical to TRBD2. This chain's CDR3 is CASSFGLAGPGDTQYF. The CDR3 coding sequence is TGTGCCAGCAGCTTTGGACTAGCGGGGCCCGGGGATACGCAGTATTTT.